These 15 T cell receptor beta chains were sequenced from one sample in a study of control samples from healthy donors and cancer patients. Data came from immunoSEQ multiplex PCR; TCRdb stores just in-frame clones and leaves some out. The table lists about 100,000 clones, 92% of them singletons. The sample consisted of blood. The receptors come from a woman aged 18-30 years in good health.

The chain uses TRBV6-5 and TRBJ2-6; possibly TRBD2 for D (5 bases). The ends were cut back, 0 bases at V and 4 bases at J, with 7 bases in the middle. The germline CDR1 and CDR2 sequences are MNHEY and SVGAGI. The CDR3 sequence is 15 residues long. CDR3 bases: TGTGCCAGCAGTTACTCTTCGGGAGGGGCCAACGTCCTGACTTTC. This sequence encodes CASSYSSGGANVLTF.

The J gene is TRBJ2-6, the V gene TRBV9, with 7 nucleotides matching TRBD2. From germline, CDR1 is SGDLS and CDR2 YYNGEE. This CDR3 comprises 15 residues. V lost 3 bases and J lost 1; bases outside the gene matches: 1. CDR3 DNA: TGTGCCAGCAGCGAGGGAGGGTCTGGGGCCAACGTCCTGACTTTC. It yields the protein CASSEGGSGANVLTF.

The rearrangement joins TRBV13 to TRBJ1-3, with D tentatively TRBD1 (5 bases). This CDR3 comprises 15 residues. CDR1 PRHDT and CDR2 FYEKMQ come from the germline V gene (reference sequence). Trimming stripped 0 bases from V and 4 bases from J, with 10 bases between. CDR3 protein: CASSLGPGAGNTIYF. The CDR3 nucleotides read TGTGCCAGCAGCTTAGGCCCCGGGGCGGGAAACACCATATATTTT.

V is TRBV6-5 and J is TRBJ2-7; possible D gene TRBD1, 6 bases. The CDR3 totals 16 residues. V was cut by 4 bases and J by 3 bases, with 19 bases left in between. Germline loops: CDR1 MNHEY, CDR2 SVGAGI. CDR3 bases: TGTGCCAGCAGTTTCTGCCGTAGGGGGTTAGTCTACGAGCAGTACTTC. Protein sequence: CASSFCRRGLVYEQYF.

The chain couples TRBV11-1 to TRBJ2-1; a possible D gene is TRBD1 (5 bases). Trimming took 5 bases from V and 5 from J, leaving 13 bases between them. The germline V gene encodes CDR1 SGHAT and CDR2 FQDESV (reference sequence). The CDR3 runs to 14 residues. The CDR3 region has the DNA TGTGCCAGCAGCCCCAGGGATGTAAACAATGAGCAGTTCTTC. Protein product: CASSPRDVNNEQFF. The whole variable domain, filled in from reference TRBV11-1 and TRBJ2-1, reads EAEVAQSPRYKITEKSQAVAFWCDPISGHATLYWYRQILGQGPELLVQFQDESVVDDSQLPKDRFSAERLKGVDSTLKIQPAELGDSAMYLCASSPRDVNNEQFFGPGTRLTVL.

About this clone itself: The same CDR3 arises from other DNA sequences in this sample as well. The chain joins TRBV27 to TRBJ1-5, with D unresolved. CDR1 is MNHEY and CDR2 is SMNVEV in the germline V gene (reference sequence). This CDR3 has 14 amino acids. V lost 4 bases and J lost 1, with 8 bases in between. In nucleotides, the CDR3 is TGTGCCAGCAGTTGGGGTCTGAGCAATCAGCCCCAGCATTTT. Translating gives CASSWGLSNQPQHF.

This clone was counted a single time. This chain links TRBV27 with TRBJ2-7; 7 positions agree with TRBD1. V was clipped by 5 bases and J by 6 bases; unmatched bases: 10. The CDR3 length is 14 residues. The V gene's germline CDR1 is MNHEY and CDR2 SMNVEV (reference sequence). In nucleotides, the CDR3 is TGTGCCAGCAGTCCCCCCGACAGGGTTCTCGAGCAGTACTTC. Amino acid sequence: CASSPPDRVLEQYF.

The V and J genes are TRBV11-2 and TRBJ1-6; D unresolved. This CDR3 contains 14 residues. Germline V gene data show CDR1 as SGHAT and CDR2 as FQNNGV. V lost 1 base and J 1 base, leaving 2 bases between the germline ends. CDR3 region: CASSLGSYNSPLHF. Written as DNA, the CDR3 is TGTGCCAGCAGCTTAGGTTCCTATAATTCACCCCTCCACTTT.

The chain has TRBV5-1 and TRBJ2-5; D gene ambiguous. Germline V lookup: CDR1 SGHRS, CDR2 YFSETQ. Trimming left V 1 base short and J 5 bases short, with 3 bases between. The CDR3 covers 11 residues. CDR3 in amino acids: CASSLLETQYF. CDR3 coding DNA: TGCGCCAGCAGCTTGCTGGAGACCCAGTACTTC.

The chain combines TRBV19 with TRBJ2-1; D might be TRBD2 (6 bases). From germline, CDR1 is LNHDA and CDR2 SQIVND (reference sequence). V was shortened by 5 bases and J by 7 bases, with 12 bases between the two germline ends. The CDR3 length is 13 residues. The CDR3 DNA sequence: TGTGCCAGTAGTTCCGGGAGTAAGAATGAGCAGTTCTTC. Translation gives CASSSGSKNEQFF.

The chain carries TRBV6-6 and TRBJ1-5; 7 bases are shared with TRBD1. The ends lost 4 bases at V and 11 bases at J; junction bases unmatched: 11. This CDR3 has 14 residues. The germline gives CDR1 MNHNY, CDR2 SVGAGI (reference sequence). The CDR3 region is CASSWKQGPWAQHF. The CDR3, as DNA: TGTGCCAGCAGTTGGAAACAGGGGCCTTGGGCCCAGCATTTT.

This rearrangement joins TRBV10-2 to TRBJ2-7; TRBD2 agrees at 8 bases. CDR3 length equals 13 residues. Losses at the gene ends were 5 bases for V and 4 bases for J; bases not matched to a gene: 4. Germline assignment: CDR1 WSHSY and CDR2 SAAADI. CDR3 nucleotides: TGCGCCAGCAGTAGTAGCGGGACTTACGAGCAGTACTTC. Protein product: CASSSSGTYEQYF.

The rearrangement links TRBV5-6 to TRBJ1-2, with D unclear. Per the germline V gene, CDR1 is SGHDT and CDR2 is YYEEEE. Trimming took 6 bases from V and 4 from J, leaving 13 bases between them. The CDR3 runs 13 residues. As DNA, the CDR3 is TGTGCCAGCAACCTTAGGGCGCTCTATGGCTACACCTTC. Its protein is CASNLRALYGYTF.

The rearrangement joins TRBV28 to TRBJ1-5; no firm D call. The V end was cut by 6 bases, the J end by 5 bases, with 26 bases between. Germline V gene sequence: CDR1 MDHEN, CDR2 SYDVKM. The CDR3 is 18 amino acids. The CDR3: CASSYTLLSAEDYQPQHF. The CDR3 DNA is TGTGCCAGCAGCTACACCCTTCTTTCGGCAGAGGACTATCAGCCCCAGCATTTT.

V usage is TRBV6-1 and J usage is TRBJ1-5; a possible D gene is TRBD1 (5 bases). The CDR3 extends over 18 amino acids. V was clipped by 1 base and J by 0 bases, with 16 bases between them. CDR1 and CDR2 from the germline V gene are MNHNS and SASEGT. The CDR3 coding sequence is TGTGCCAGCAGTGAAGGGCGGGCAGGGTTTTATAGCAATCAGCCCCAGCATTTT. Protein sequence: CASSEGRAGFYSNQPQHF.